This T cell receptor beta chain is drawn from a study of siplizumab effects on memory and regulatory T cells. Whole-study findings and limits: Confirmation that proliferating Tregs from siplizumab cultures had suppressive function was not obtained. Naive T cells were seen as more diverse than memory cells and as major alloresponse contributors. Proliferating clones, CD4+ or CD8+, lacked an assignable naive or memory phenotype in roughly 80-95% of cases.

For this clone: Its antigen is not known.

The study assayed about 10^5 TCR templates per sample. Assay: immunoSEQ multiplex PCR; the TCRdb copy retains only in-frame clones and omits some. The sample has approximately 120,000 clones, about 91% seen once. The CDR3 loop spans 13 amino acids. Trimming pared 0 bases from V and 7 bases from J, leaving 8 bases between. The germline V gene has CDR1 SGHNT and CDR2 YYREEE (reference sequence). Sequencing was performed on Tregs sorted from blood. The chain employs TRBV5-4 and TRBJ1-5; D unresolved. This receptor was identified in a human donor in good health. CDR3 loop: CASSLGDNQPQHF. The CDR3 DNA follows: TGTGCCAGCAGCTTGGGAGACAACCAGCCCCAGCATTTT. The whole variable domain, remainder taken from reference TRBV5-4 and TRBJ1-5, is ETGVTQSPTHLIKTRGQQVTLRCSSQSGHNTVSWYQQALGQGPQFIFQYYREEENGRGNFPPRFSGLQFPNYSSELNVNALELDDSALYLCASSLGDNQPQHFGDGTRLSIL.